The 9 T cell receptor beta chains reported below all come from one sample, sequenced in a study of blood T cell repertoires in COVID-19. Profiling relied on immunoSEQ multiplex PCR, and the TCRdb table lists in-frame clones only, not all of them. Seen here are roughly 240,000 clones, 83% observed once, and the top ten hold under 5.5%. Sequences were obtained from peripheral blood. These receptors all stem from a man aged 55 to 69 who had recovered from COVID-19.

The chain employs TRBV18 and TRBJ2-2; 11 bases line up with TRBD2. This CDR3 has 18 residues. V shed 4 bases, J shed 0 bases, and the junction held 7 bases outside the gene matches. The germline CDR1 and CDR2 sequences are KGHSH and LQKENI. The CDR3 protein is CASSQLAGAIPNTGELFF. The CDR3 nucleotides are TGTGCCAGCTCACAACTAGCGGGGGCCATCCCGAACACCGGGGAGCTGTTTTTT.

V and J are TRBV6-6 and TRBJ2-1; D possibly corresponds to TRBD2 (6 bases). The V gene lost 8 bases and the J gene lost 9 bases, with 17 bases spanning the gap. The V gene's germline CDR1 is MNHNY and CDR2 SVGAGI (reference sequence). This CDR3 has 13 residues. The DNA for the CDR3 is TGTGCCAGCGGCCGGGCCCTCGGGGGTGAGCAGTTCTTC. Translating it yields CASGRALGGEQFF.

The V gene is TRBV2, the J gene TRBJ1-6; 7 nucleotides agree with TRBD1. The germline CDR1 and CDR2 sequences are SNHLY and FYNNEI. This CDR3 spans 15 amino acids. The V gene end was trimmed by 1 base and the J gene end by 6 bases; junction bases not matched to a gene: 3. The CDR3 here is CASSEVSGGNSPLHF. CDR3 in DNA: TGTGCCAGCAGTGAAGTCTCAGGGGGTAATTCACCCCTCCACTTT.

This clone was observed a handful of times. The CDR3 DNA is TGTGCCAGCAGCCAAGTTGGCGGCTACGAGCAGTACTTC. Translated, it gives CASSQVGGYEQYF. This sequence joins TRBV4-2 and TRBJ2-7; D ambiguous. Trimming stripped 1 base from V and 3 bases from J, with 7 bases between. Germline values: CDR1 LGHNA, CDR2 YNFKEQ. The CDR3 contains 13 residues.

The V call is TRBV6-6, the J call TRBJ1-5; D is perhaps TRBD1 (6 bases). Germline lookup yields CDR1 MNHNY and CDR2 SVGAGI (reference sequence). V gave up 7 bases and J gave up 4 bases, with 8 bases separating them. The CDR3 is made up of 12 amino acids. This chain's CDR3 is CASNQGNQPQHF. The CDR3 DNA reads TGTGCCAGCAACCAGGGGAATCAGCCCCAGCATTTT.

This chain links TRBV27 with TRBJ2-7; 11 bases are a match to TRBD2. V lost 6 bases to trimming and J lost 2 bases; unmatched junction nucleotides: 6. Germline-derived CDR1 and CDR2 are MNHEY and SMNVEV (reference sequence). The CDR3 loop spans 15 amino acids. The CDR3 sequence: CASSKGTSGAYEQYF. CDR3 sequence (DNA): TGTGCCAGCAGCAAAGGGACTAGCGGCGCCTACGAGCAGTACTTC.

This chain uses TRBV6-5 with TRBJ1-1, with a possible D match to TRBD1 (6 bases). The CDR3 consists of 14 residues. Germline V gene lookup returns CDR1 MNHEY and CDR2 SVGAGI. V gave up 0 bases and J gave up 11 bases, with 16 bases separating them. The CDR3 sequence is CASSYSAGVKGAFF. CDR3 coding DNA: TGTGCCAGCAGTTACTCGGCAGGGGTGAAGGGGGCTTTCTTT.

The V call is TRBV9, the J call TRBJ2-7; possibly TRBD2 for D (6 bases). Germline V gene data show CDR1 as SGDLS and CDR2 as YYNGEE. The CDR3 has 15 residues. V gave up 0 bases and J gave up 4 bases, with 14 bases separating them. CDR3 in amino acids: CASSVGLSGRYEQYF. CDR3 coding DNA: TGTGCCAGCAGCGTAGGGCTATCGGGGAGGTACGAGCAGTACTTC. Together with reference TRBV9 and TRBJ2-7, the CDR3 gives the full variable domain: DSGVTQTPKHLITATGQRVTLRCSPRSGDLSVYWYQQSLDQGLQFLIQYYNGEERAKGNILERFSAQQFPDLHSELNLSSLELGDSALYFCASSVGLSGRYEQYFGPGTRLTVT.

The rearrangement links TRBV5-4 to TRBJ2-7, with no clear D. The V and J ends lost 4 bases and 6 bases respectively, with 23 bases between them. The CDR3 totals 16 residues. The germline gives CDR1 SGHNT, CDR2 YYREEE (reference sequence). The DNA for the CDR3 is TGTGCCAGCAGCCCCCGGCGTGGCGGCCTTGTGGGCGAGCAGTACTTC. Its translation: CASSPRRGGLVGEQYF.